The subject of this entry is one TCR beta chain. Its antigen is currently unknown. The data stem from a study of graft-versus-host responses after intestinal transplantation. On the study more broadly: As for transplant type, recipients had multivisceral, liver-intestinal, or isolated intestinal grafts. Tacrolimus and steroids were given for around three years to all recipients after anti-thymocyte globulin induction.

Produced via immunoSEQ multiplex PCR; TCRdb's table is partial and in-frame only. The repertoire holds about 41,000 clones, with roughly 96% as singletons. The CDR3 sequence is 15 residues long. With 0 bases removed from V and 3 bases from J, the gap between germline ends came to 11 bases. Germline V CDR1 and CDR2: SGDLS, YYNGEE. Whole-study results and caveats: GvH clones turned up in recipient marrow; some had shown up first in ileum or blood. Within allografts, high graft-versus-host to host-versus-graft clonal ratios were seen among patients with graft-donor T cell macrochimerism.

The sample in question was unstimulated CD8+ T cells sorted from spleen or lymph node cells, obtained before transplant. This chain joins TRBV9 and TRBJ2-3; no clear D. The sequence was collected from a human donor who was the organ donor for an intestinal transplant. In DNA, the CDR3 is TGTGCCAGCAGCGTAGGCGAGTTTACGACAGATACGCAGTATTTT. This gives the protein CASSVGEFTTDTQYF.